This T cell receptor beta chain was found in a study of breast tumors, draining lymph nodes, adjacent tissues. TCRdb ran MiXCR on the multiplex PCR reads and lists one entry per CDR3 protein. In the table there are about 180,000 distinct CDR3 sequences, approximately 30% of which are singletons. As for this clonotype: The antigen is unknown. A clone one base away is much larger, so this may be a read error.

The germline CDR1 and CDR2 sequences are MNHEY and SMNVEV (reference sequence). This CDR3 comprises 16 residues. J was trimmed by 2 bases and V by 1 base; bases with no gene match: 6. Study results and caveats: That most tumor T cells come from lymph nodes remained unproven. Luminal-like breast cancer showed significantly greater tumor-nontumor repertoire similarity than basal-like breast cancer did.

Axillary draining lymph nodes of breast cancer patients supplied the node samples. The sequence was obtained from a female donor with breast cancer. Some clones in this sample may be carry-over from other donors' samples. This chain joins TRBV27 and TRBJ2-3, with TRBD2 matching over 7 bases. The sequenced sample was axillary lymph node tissue. The CDR3 nucleotides read TGTGCCAGCAGTTTATGGGCTAGCGGAGACACAGATACGCAGTATTTT. Amino acid sequence: CASSLWASGDTDTQYF.